This T cell receptor beta chain was sequenced for a study of shared clonotypes between healthy human individuals. Across the study: Three CD4 naive, three CD4 memory, two CD8 naive and one CD8 memory plate were used per donor.

Germline V CDR1 and CDR2: SGHVS, FNYEAQ. The CDR3 length is 17 residues. V trimming: 1 base; J trimming: 0 bases; junction bases outside the gene matches: 6. Method: immunoSEQ multiplex PCR; TCRdb's copy keeps in-frame clones and lacks some. In the table there are about 360,000 clones, over 70% of which are singletons. The study's findings and limits: Sequencing depth was predicted to influence how clonotypes are shared among donors.

This clone showed up just a few times. Its antigen is undetermined. V usage is TRBV7-6 and J usage is TRBJ2-5; 9 bases match TRBD2. The specimen sequenced was memory CD4+ T cells sorted from blood. Subset defined: CD45RA-negative fraction. This receptor was obtained from a man between 25 and 39 years old in good health. As DNA, the CDR3 is TGTGCCAGCAGCTTAGGCCCCCTAGCGGGAAACCAAGAGACCCAGTACTTC. Protein sequence: CASSLGPLAGNQETQYF. The variable domain in full, completed from reference TRBV7-6 and TRBJ2-5, reads GAGVSQSPRYKVTKRGQDVALRCDPISGHVSLYWYRQALGQGPEFLTYFNYEAQQDKSGLPNDRFSAERPEGSISTLTIQRTEQRDSAMYRCASSLGPLAGNQETQYFGPGTRLLVL.